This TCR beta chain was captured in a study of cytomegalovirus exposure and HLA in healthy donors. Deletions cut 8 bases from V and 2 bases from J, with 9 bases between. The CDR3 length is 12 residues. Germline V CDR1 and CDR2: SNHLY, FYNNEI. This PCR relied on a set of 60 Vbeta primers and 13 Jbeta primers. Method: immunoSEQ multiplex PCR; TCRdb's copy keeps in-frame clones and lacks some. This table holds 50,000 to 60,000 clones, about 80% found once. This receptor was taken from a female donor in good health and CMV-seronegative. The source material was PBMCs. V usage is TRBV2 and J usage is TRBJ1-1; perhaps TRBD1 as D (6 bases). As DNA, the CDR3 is TGTGCCAGCCGGGACACCAACACTGAAGCTTTCTTT. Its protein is CASRDTNTEAFF.